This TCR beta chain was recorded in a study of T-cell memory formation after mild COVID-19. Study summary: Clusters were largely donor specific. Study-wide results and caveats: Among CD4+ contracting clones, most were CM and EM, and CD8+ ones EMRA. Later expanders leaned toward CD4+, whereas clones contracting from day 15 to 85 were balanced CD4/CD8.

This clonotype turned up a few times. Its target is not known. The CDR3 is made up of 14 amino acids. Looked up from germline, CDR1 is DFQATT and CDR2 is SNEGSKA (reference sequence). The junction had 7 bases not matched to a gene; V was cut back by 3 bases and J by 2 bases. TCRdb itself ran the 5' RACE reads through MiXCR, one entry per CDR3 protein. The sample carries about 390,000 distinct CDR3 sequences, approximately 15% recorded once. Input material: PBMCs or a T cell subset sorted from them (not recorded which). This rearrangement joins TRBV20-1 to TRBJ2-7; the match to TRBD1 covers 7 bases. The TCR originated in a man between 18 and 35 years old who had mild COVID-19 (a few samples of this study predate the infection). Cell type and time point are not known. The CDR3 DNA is TGCAGTGCTAGGTCCCCGACAGGGACCTACGAGCAGTACTTC. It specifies CSARSPTGTYEQYF.